The TCR beta chain described here comes from a study of OX40 agonist ivuxolimab in advanced cancers. Overall study context: Eligibility rules accepted prior anti-PD-1, anti-PD-L1 or anti-CTLA-4 therapy, and around 44% had some.

Data came from immunoSEQ multiplex PCR; TCRdb stores just in-frame clones and leaves some out. The sample shows roughly 56,000 clones, roughly three quarters of them seen only once. General study results and limits: Clonal expansion was seen in CD4+ and CD8+ blood T cells by week 6 at 0.1 to 3.0 mg/kg. CD4+ T cells averaged fewer expanded clones than CD8+ T cells.

The table lists this clone with a count of one. As yet, its antigen is unknown. This CDR3 comprises 16 residues. The chain combines TRBV21-1 with TRBJ1-3; the table gives TRBD1 as D, unverified against the DNA. TRBV21-1 constitutes a pseudogene. The starting material was CD4+ or CD8+ T cells sorted from blood, obtained in a trial of the OX40 agonist ivuxolimab. This receptor was identified in an adult with an advanced solid tumor such as melanoma, head and neck, liver or kidney cancer. CDR3: CASSAKTGISGNTIYF. Here the CDR3 DNA reads TGTGCCAGCAGCGCTAAGACAGGGATCTCTGGAAACACCATATATTTT.